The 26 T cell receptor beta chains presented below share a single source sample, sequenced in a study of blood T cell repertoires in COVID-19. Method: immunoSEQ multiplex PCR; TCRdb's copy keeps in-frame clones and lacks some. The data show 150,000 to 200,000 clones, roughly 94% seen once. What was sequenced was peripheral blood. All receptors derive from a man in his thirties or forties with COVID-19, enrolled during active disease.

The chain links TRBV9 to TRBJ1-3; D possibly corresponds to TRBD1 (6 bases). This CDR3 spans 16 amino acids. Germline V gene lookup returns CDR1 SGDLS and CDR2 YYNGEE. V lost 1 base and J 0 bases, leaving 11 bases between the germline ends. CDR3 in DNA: TGTGCCAGCAGCGTACTCCCAGGGGTCTCTGGAAACACCATATATTTT. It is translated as CASSVLPGVSGNTIYF.

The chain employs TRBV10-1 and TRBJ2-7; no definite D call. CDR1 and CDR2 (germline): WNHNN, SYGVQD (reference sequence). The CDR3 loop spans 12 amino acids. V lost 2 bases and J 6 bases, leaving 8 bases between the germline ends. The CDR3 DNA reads TGCGCCAGCAGTGAGCTACCTCTCGAGCAGTACTTC. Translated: CASSELPLEQYF.

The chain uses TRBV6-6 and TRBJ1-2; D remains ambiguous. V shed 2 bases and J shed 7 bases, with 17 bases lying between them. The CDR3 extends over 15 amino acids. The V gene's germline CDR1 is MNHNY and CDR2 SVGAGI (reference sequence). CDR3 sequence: CASSYSRGAGRGYTF. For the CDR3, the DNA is TGTGCCAGCAGTTACAGCCGGGGAGCTGGACGTGGCTACACCTTC.

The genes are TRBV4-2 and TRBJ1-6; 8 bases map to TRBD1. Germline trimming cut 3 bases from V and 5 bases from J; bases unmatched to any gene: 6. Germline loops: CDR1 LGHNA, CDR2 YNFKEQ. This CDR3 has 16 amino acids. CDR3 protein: CASSQTGQADNSPLHF. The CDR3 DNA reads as TGTGCCAGCAGCCAGACGGGACAGGCAGATAATTCACCCCTCCACTTT.

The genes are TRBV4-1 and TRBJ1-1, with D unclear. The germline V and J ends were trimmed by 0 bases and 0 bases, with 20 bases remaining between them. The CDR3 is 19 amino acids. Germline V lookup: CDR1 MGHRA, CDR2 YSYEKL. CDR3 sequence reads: CASSQERAGHSALNTEAFF. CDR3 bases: TGCGCCAGCAGCCAAGAGAGGGCAGGTCACAGCGCCTTGAACACTGAAGCTTTCTTT.

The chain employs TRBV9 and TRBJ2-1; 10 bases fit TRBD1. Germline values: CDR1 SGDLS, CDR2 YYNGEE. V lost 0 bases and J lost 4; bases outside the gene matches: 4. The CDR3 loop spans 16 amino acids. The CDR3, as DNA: TGTGCCAGCAGCGTAGGGGGACAGGGGTTTTACAATGAGCAGTTCTTC. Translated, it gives CASSVGGQGFYNEQFF.

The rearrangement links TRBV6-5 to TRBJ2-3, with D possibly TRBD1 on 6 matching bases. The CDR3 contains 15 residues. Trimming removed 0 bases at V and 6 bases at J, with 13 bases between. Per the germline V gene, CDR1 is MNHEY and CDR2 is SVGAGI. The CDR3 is CASSYSAMGADTQYF. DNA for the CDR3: TGTGCCAGCAGTTACTCAGCGATGGGGGCGGATACGCAGTATTTT.

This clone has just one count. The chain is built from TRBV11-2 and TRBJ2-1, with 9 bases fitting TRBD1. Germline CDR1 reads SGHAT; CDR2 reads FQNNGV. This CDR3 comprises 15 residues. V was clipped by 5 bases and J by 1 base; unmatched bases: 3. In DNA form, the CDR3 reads TGTGCCAGCAGCGGACAGGGGATGTCCTACAATGAGCAGTTCTTC. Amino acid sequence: CASSGQGMSYNEQFF.

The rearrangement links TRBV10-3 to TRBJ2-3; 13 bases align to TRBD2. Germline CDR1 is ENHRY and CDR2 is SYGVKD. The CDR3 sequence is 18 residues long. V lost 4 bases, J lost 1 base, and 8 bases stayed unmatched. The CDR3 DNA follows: TGTGCCATCAGTGTTGTGGGACTAGCGGGGTTCGGCACAGATACGCAGTATTTT. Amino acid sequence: CAISVVGLAGFGTDTQYF.

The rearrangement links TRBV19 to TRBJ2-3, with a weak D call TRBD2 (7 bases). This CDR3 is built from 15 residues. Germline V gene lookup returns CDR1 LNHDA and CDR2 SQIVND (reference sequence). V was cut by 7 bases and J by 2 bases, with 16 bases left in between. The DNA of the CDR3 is TGTGCCAGTAACGCTAGGGGGGGGGACACAGATACGCAGTATTTT. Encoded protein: CASNARGGDTDTQYF.

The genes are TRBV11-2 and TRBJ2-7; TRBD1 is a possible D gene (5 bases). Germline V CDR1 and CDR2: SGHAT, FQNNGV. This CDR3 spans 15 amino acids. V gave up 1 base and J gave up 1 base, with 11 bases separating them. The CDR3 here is CASSLGGRPSYEQYF. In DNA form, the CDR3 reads TGTGCCAGCAGCTTAGGGGGCAGACCATCCTACGAGCAGTACTTC.

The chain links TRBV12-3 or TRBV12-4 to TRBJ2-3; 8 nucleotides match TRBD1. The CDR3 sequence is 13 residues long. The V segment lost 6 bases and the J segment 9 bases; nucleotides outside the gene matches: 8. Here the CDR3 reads CASSGQGSQTQYF. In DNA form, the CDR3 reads TGTGCCAGCAGCGGACAGGGTTCGCAAACGCAGTATTTT.

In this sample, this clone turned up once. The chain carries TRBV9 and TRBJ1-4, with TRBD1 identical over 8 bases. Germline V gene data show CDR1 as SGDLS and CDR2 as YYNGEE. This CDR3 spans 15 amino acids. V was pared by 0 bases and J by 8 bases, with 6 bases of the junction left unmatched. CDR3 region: CASSVAGQDFEKLFF. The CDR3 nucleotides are TGTGCCAGCAGCGTAGCGGGACAGGACTTCGAAAAACTGTTTTTT.

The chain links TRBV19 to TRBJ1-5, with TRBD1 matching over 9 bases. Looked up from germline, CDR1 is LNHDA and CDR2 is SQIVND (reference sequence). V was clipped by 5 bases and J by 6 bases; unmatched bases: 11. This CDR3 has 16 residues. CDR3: CASSLSTGGGSQPQHF. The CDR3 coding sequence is TGTGCCAGTAGTCTCTCCACAGGGGGCGGTAGTCAGCCCCAGCATTTT.

The CDR3 region has the DNA TGTGCCAGCAGCTTAATCTTGACAGGGGGCTCCTACGAGCAGTACTTC. It yields the protein CASSLILTGGSYEQYF. The chain carries TRBV7-9 and TRBJ2-7; TRBD1 matches at 9 bases. The junction had 5 bases not matched to a gene; V was cut back by 2 bases and J by 0 bases. Germline values: CDR1 SEHNR, CDR2 FQNEAQ (reference sequence). This CDR3 has 16 amino acids. Based on the CDR3 plus reference TRBV7-9 and TRBJ2-7, the full variable domain is DTGVSQNPRHKITKRGQNVTFRCDPISEHNRLYWYRQTLGQGPEFLTYFQNEAQLEKSRLLSDRFSAERPKGSFSTLEIQRTEQGDSAMYLCASSLILTGGSYEQYFGPGTRLTVT.

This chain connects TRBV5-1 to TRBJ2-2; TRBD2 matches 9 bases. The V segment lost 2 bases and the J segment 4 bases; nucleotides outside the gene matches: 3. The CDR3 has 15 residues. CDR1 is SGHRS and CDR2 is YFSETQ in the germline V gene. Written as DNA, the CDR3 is TGCGCCAGCAGCTTTTCTAGCGGGGTCACCGGGGAGCTGTTTTTT. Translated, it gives CASSFSSGVTGELFF.

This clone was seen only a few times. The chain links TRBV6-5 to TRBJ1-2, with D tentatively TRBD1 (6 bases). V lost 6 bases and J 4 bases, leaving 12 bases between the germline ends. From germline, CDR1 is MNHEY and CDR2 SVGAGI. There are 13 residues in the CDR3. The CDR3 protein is CASRSTGSYGYTF. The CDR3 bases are TGTGCCAGCAGGAGCACAGGGAGCTATGGCTACACCTTC.

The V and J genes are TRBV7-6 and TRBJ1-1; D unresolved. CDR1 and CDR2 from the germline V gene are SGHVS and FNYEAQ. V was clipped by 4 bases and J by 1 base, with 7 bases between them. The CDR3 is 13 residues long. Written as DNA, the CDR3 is TGTGCCAGCAGCTATACACGGAACACTGAAGCTTTCTTT. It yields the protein CASSYTRNTEAFF.

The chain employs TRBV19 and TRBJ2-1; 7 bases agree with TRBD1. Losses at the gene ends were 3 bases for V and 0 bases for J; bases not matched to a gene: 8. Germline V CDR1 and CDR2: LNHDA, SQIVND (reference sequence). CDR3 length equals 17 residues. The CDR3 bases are TGTGCCAGTAGTATTAGGGGGCGGAGGAGCTCCTACAATGAGCAGTTCTTC. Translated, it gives CASSIRGRRSSYNEQFF.

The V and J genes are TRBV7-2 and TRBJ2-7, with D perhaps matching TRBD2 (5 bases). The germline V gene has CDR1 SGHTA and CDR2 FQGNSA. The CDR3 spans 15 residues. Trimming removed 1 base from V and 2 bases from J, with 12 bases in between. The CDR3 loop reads CASSLDSGSAYEQYF. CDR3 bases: TGTGCCAGCAGCTTAGATTCGGGGTCGGCCTACGAGCAGTACTTC.

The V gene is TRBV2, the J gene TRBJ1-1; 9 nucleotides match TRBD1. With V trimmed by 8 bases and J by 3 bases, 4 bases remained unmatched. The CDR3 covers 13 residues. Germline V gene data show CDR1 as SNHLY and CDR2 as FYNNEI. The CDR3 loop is CASRWTGDTEAFF. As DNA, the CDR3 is TGTGCCAGCCGGTGGACAGGGGACACTGAAGCTTTCTTT.

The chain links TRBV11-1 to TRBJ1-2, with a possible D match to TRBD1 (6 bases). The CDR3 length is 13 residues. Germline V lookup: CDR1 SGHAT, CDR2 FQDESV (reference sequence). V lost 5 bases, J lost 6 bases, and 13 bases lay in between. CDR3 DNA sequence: TGTGCCAGCAGCCCCCGCAGGGGCGATGGCTACACCTTC. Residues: CASSPRRGDGYTF.

CDR3 bases: TGTGCCAGCAGCTTAGACCAGTCAGGACAACGCTATGGCTACACCTTC. This codes for CASSLDQSGQRYGYTF. The rearrangement uses TRBV7-9 and TRBJ1-2; tentatively, D is TRBD1 (5 bases). V was pared by 1 base and J by 4 bases, with 16 bases between. The CDR3 length is 16 residues. Germline V lookup: CDR1 SEHNR, CDR2 FQNEAQ (reference sequence).

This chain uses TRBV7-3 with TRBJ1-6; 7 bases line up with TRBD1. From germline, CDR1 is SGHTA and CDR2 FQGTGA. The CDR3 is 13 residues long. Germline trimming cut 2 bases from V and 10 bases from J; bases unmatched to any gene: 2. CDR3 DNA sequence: TGTGCCAGCAGCTTACAGGGGGAATCACCCCTCCACTTT. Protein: CASSLQGESPLHF.

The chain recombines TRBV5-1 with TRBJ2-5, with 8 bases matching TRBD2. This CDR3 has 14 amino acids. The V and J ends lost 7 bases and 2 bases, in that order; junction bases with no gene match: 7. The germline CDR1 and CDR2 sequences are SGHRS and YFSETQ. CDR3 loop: CASSQRGGQETQYF. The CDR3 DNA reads TGCGCCAGCTCGCAACGGGGGGGTCAAGAGACCCAGTACTTC.

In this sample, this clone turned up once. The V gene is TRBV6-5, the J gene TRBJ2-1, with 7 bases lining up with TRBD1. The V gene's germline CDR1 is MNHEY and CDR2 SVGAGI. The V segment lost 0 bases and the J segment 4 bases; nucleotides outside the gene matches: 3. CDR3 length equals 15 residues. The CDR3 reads CASSYSTDRYNEQFF. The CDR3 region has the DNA TGTGCCAGCAGTTACTCAACGGACAGGTACAATGAGCAGTTCTTC.